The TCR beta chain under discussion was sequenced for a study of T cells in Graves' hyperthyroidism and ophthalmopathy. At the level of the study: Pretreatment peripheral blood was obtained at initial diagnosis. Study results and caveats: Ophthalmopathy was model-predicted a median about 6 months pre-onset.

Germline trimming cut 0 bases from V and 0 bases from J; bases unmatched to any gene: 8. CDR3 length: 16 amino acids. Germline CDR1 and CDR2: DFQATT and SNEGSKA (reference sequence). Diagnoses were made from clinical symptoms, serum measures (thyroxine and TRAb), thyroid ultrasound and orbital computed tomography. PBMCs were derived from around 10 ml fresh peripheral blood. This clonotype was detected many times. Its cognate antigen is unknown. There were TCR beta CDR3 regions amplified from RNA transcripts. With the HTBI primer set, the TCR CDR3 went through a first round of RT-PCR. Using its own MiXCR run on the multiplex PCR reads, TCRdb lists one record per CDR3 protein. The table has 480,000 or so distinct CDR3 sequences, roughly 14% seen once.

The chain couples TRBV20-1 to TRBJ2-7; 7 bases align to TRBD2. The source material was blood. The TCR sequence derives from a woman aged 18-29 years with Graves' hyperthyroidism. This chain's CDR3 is CSARDRAGVVSYEQYF. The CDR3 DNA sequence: TGCAGTGCTAGAGATCGGGCGGGAGTCGTCTCCTACGAGCAGTACTTC.